This TCR beta chain was documented in a study of shared clonotypes between healthy human individuals. As defined, naive CD8 cells were CD45RO-negative and positively selected for CCR7, with terminally differentiated effector memory CD45RA+ cells excluded. All donors qualified as healthy HIV-negative adults and had experienced no recent acute infections or vaccinations. The study's findings and limits: Unshared clonotypes carried lower generation probabilities than those common to all four donors. Clonotypes that were shared across a handful of donors made up around 5.5% of naive CD4 clonotypes.

Germline-derived CDR1 and CDR2 are SGHNT and YENEEA. V was clipped by 5 bases and J by 5 bases, with 9 bases between them. This CDR3 has 13 amino acids. Each cell subset's genomic DNA was divided evenly among several immunoSEQ plates. Sequencing used immunoSEQ multiplex PCR; TCRdb keeps in-frame clones, though not all of them. The profile shows 1.5 million to 2.5 million clones, around 96% of them singletons. Note on this clone: The antigen is unknown.

Sequenced sample: naive CD8+ T cells sorted from blood. V is TRBV11-3 and J is TRBJ2-2, with D maybe TRBD1 (5 bases). The receptor was isolated from a man younger than 30 in good health. CDR3 protein: CASSPRVTGELFF. CDR3 sequence (DNA): TGTGCCAGCAGCCCCAGGGTGACCGGGGAGCTGTTTTTT.